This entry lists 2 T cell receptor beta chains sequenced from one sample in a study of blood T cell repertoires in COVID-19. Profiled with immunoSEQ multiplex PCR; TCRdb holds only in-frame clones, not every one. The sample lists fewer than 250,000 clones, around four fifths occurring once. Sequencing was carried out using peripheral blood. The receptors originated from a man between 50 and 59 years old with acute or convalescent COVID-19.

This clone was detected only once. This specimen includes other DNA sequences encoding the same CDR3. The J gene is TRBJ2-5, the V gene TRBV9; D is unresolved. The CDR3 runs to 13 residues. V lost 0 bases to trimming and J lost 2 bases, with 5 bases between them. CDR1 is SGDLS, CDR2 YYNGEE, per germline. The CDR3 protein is CASSVAGQETQYF. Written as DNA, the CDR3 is TGTGCCAGCAGCGTAGCAGGACAAGAGACCCAGTACTTC.

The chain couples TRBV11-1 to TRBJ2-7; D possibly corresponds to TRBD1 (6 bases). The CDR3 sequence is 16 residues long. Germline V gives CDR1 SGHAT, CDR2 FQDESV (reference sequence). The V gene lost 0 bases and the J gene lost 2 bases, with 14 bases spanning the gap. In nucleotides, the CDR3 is TGTGCCAGCAGCTTAGCGTTCGGCCAGGGGACCTACGAGCAGTACTTC. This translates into CASSLAFGQGTYEQYF.